Included here is one T cell receptor beta chain sequence, with context. The repertoire was sequenced with immunoSEQ multiplex PCR; TCRdb's copy has only in-frame clones and lacks some. The repertoire holds about 77,000 clones, with roughly 91% as singletons. CDR1 is SGHDT, CDR2 YYEEEE, per germline. Deletions cut 1 base from V and 0 bases from J, with 8 bases between. There are 14 residues in the CDR3. This record comes from a study of T cell changes during pregnancy in multiple sclerosis. The sequence derives from a female donor in good health, enrolled as a control in a pregnancy study. The chain uses TRBV5-6 and TRBJ2-7; D is possibly TRBD1 (6 bases). Sequencing was performed on peripheral blood, taken after pregnancy. The CDR3 region is CASSLTGPSYEQYF. The CDR3 DNA follows: TGTGCCAGCAGCTTGACAGGGCCCTCCTACGAGCAGTACTTC.